These 29 T cell receptor beta chains originate from one sample sequenced in a study of beta chain features in type 1 diabetes. The study reverse transcribed the entire isolated RNA, so it sequenced expressed TCRB transcripts. Some clones are missing from TCRdb's copy, which holds only in-frame ones; the method was immunoSEQ multiplex PCR. The sample consists of fewer than 250,000 clones, around 65% of them appearing once. Material: naive CD4+ T cells from blood. The receptors originated from a man aged 30-40 years in good health.

The V gene is TRBV7-9, the J gene TRBJ2-1; D might be TRBD1 or TRBD2, each matching 6 bases. Germline CDR1 is SEHNR and CDR2 is FQNEAQ (reference sequence). The ends were cut back, 7 bases at V and 1 base at J, with 17 bases in the middle. The CDR3 runs to 16 residues. CDR3 nucleotides: TGTGCCAGCAACGCTCGCGGAGGGGGTTCCTACAATGAGCAGTTCTTC. This sequence encodes CASNARGGGSYNEQFF.

The genes are TRBV7-6 and TRBJ2-1; no clear D gene. Germline CDR1 and CDR2: SGHVS and FNYEAQ. The V gene lost 3 bases and the J gene lost 1 base, with 7 bases spanning the gap. The length of the CDR3 is 14 residues. In DNA form, the CDR3 reads TGTGCCAGCAGCTTCAGCGTTTCCTACAATGAGCAGTTCTTC. Translating it yields CASSFSVSYNEQFF.

This chain connects TRBV10-3 to TRBJ2-3; perhaps D is TRBD1 or TRBD2 (5 bases each). Germline V gene data show CDR1 as ENHRY and CDR2 as SYGVKD. The CDR3 is 13 residues long. Trimming took 8 bases from V and 1 from J, leaving 10 bases between them. The CDR3 DNA follows: TGTGCCATCCGACCGGGACGCACAGATACGCAGTATTTT. It translates to CAIRPGRTDTQYF.

The chain combines TRBV18 with TRBJ2-7, with D possibly matching TRBD1 (6 bases). CDR3 length equals 13 residues. The germline gives CDR1 KGHSH, CDR2 LQKENI. Deletions cut 2 bases from V and 6 bases from J, with 11 bases between. The CDR3 DNA sequence: TGTGCCAGCTCACCAGCAGGGGCCCTCGAGCAGTACTTC. It translates to CASSPAGALEQYF.

The sample holds one count of this clone. The rearrangement uses TRBV28 and TRBJ2-7, with 14 bases lining up with TRBD2. This CDR3 is 15 amino acids long. J was trimmed by 6 bases and V by 6 bases; bases with no gene match: 7. Germline CDR1 and CDR2: MDHEN and SYDVKM. The CDR3 loop reads CASSLRTSGRSEQYF. The CDR3 coding sequence is TGTGCCAGCAGCCTCCGGACTAGCGGGAGGAGCGAGCAGTACTTC.

This chain uses TRBV30 with TRBJ1-5, with D possibly TRBD1 on 6 matching bases. The CDR3 loop spans 14 amino acids. The V and J ends lost 0 bases and 7 bases respectively, with 13 bases between them. Germline V gene lookup returns CDR1 GTSNPN and CDR2 SVGIG (reference sequence). This CDR3 is CAWSVRRGGQPQHF. CDR3 coding DNA: TGTGCCTGGAGTGTGCGCAGGGGAGGACAGCCCCAGCATTTT.

The CDR3 loop reads CSATRDEAFF. The CDR3 nucleotides read TGCAGTGCTACACGCGATGAAGCTTTCTTT. The genes are TRBV20-1 and TRBJ1-1; D is ambiguous. Trimming pared 4 bases from V and 7 bases from J, leaving 7 bases between. Germline CDR1 is DFQATT and CDR2 is SNEGSKA (reference sequence). CDR3 length: 10 amino acids.

V usage is TRBV15 and J usage is TRBJ2-5, with D uncertain. The V end was cut by 4 bases, the J end by 5 bases, with 14 bases between. CDR3 length: 14 residues. Germline assignment: CDR1 LNHNV and CDR2 YYDKDF (reference sequence). As DNA, the CDR3 is TGTGCCACCAGCAACCTTTTGGTCGCCGAGACCCAGTACTTC. As protein: CATSNLLVAETQYF.

The gene calls are TRBV9 and TRBJ2-3; D is unresolved. The CDR3 is 15 residues long. The V and J ends lost 3 bases and 0 bases respectively, with 11 bases between them. Germline CDR1 reads SGDLS; CDR2 reads YYNGEE. CDR3 in amino acids: CASSEPYGSTDTQYF. As DNA, the CDR3 is TGTGCCAGCAGCGAGCCCTACGGGAGCACAGATACGCAGTATTTT.

The sample holds a few counts of this clone. The CDR3 loop reads CATSRELKTGSQDTQYF. Here the CDR3 DNA reads TGTGCCACCAGCAGAGAGTTGAAGACAGGGAGCCAAGATACGCAGTATTTT. The genes are TRBV15 and TRBJ2-3; 7 nucleotides agree with TRBD1. Germline CDR1 and CDR2: LNHNV and YYDKDF (reference sequence). V lost 0 bases and J lost 5; bases outside the gene matches: 11. The CDR3 is 17 amino acids.

This chain connects TRBV9 to TRBJ2-7; the D is unclear. V was clipped by 0 bases and J by 7 bases, with 20 bases between them. The CDR3 sequence is 16 residues long. Germline V CDR1 and CDR2: SGDLS, YYNGEE. CDR3 DNA: TGTGCCAGCAGCGTAGGCTCCACCCGCGCAATCGGGGAGCAGTACTTC. Amino acids: CASSVGSTRAIGEQYF.

The rearrangement links TRBV19 to TRBJ2-1, with 7 bases identical to TRBD2. V trimming: 4 bases; J trimming: 7 bases; junction bases outside the gene matches: 4. The CDR3 contains 13 residues. The germline V gene has CDR1 LNHDA and CDR2 SQIVND (reference sequence). CDR3 coding DNA: TGTGCCAGTAGTACCGGACTAGAGAATGAGCAGTTCTTC. Amino acids: CASSTGLENEQFF.

The V call is TRBV30, the J call TRBJ1-4; D unclear. CDR1 is GTSNPN and CDR2 is SVGIG in the germline V gene (reference sequence). The CDR3 extends over 10 amino acids. The V and J ends lost 5 bases and 7 bases respectively, with 5 bases between them. The CDR3 DNA is TGTGCCTGGGGGCGTGAAAAACTGTTTTTT. Translating gives CAWGREKLFF.

The V and J genes are TRBV11-2 and TRBJ2-1, with 7 bases matching TRBD1. The CDR3 totals 15 residues. V shed 5 bases, J shed 6 bases, and the junction held 10 bases outside the gene matches. Germline V CDR1 and CDR2: SGHAT, FQNNGV. The CDR3 DNA reads as TGTGCCAGCAGCAACGGGACAGCCCTTTCCAATGAGCAGTTCTTC. It encodes CASSNGTALSNEQFF.

This clone was found a few times. The chain recombines TRBV5-1 with TRBJ2-6; possibly TRBD2 for D (6 bases). V was clipped by 0 bases and J by 0 bases, with 7 bases between them. Germline CDR1 SGHRS, CDR2 YFSETQ. The CDR3 is made up of 16 amino acids. The CDR3 spells CASSLEAGSGANVLTF. The CDR3 region has the DNA TGCGCCAGCAGCTTGGAAGCGGGCTCTGGGGCCAACGTCCTGACTTTC.

Only one count was recorded for this clone. The rearrangement uses TRBV7-9 and TRBJ2-1, with 7 positions matching TRBD1. The CDR3 totals 15 residues. Germline V gene lookup returns CDR1 SEHNR and CDR2 FQNEAQ (reference sequence). The trim removed 3 bases at V and 0 bases at J, leaving 2 bases unmatched. The DNA for the CDR3 is TGTGCCAGCAGCTTCCGGGACAGCTCCTACAATGAGCAGTTCTTC. Translation gives CASSFRDSSYNEQFF.

The chain uses TRBV28 and TRBJ2-5; a possible D gene is TRBD1 (6 bases). Per the germline V gene, CDR1 is MDHEN and CDR2 is SYDVKM. CDR3 length: 15 amino acids. V shed 0 bases and J shed 2 bases, with 10 bases lying between them. This CDR3 reads CASSLWLGAQETQYF. The CDR3 nucleotides read TGTGCCAGCAGTTTATGGTTGGGGGCACAAGAGACCCAGTACTTC. The full variable domain, its missing parts supplied by reference TRBV28 and TRBJ2-5, is DVKVTQSSRYLVKRTGEKVFLECVQDMDHENMFWYRQDPGLGLRLIYFSYDVKMKEKGDIPEGYSVSREKKERFSLILESASTNQTSMYLCASSLWLGAQETQYFGPGTRLLVL.

The count of this clone is one. This chain links TRBV30 with TRBJ2-4; D unclear. Trimming removed 5 bases from V and 0 bases from J, with 5 bases in between. Germline V gene lookup returns CDR1 GTSNPN and CDR2 SVGIG (reference sequence). The CDR3 has 12 residues. The CDR3 nucleotides are TGTGCCTGGGCACTAGCCAAAAACATTCAGTACTTC. Its translation is CAWALAKNIQYF. The variable domain in full, completed from reference TRBV30 and TRBJ2-4, reads SQTIHQWPATLVQPVGSPLSLECTVEGTSNPNLYWYRQAAGRGLQLLFYSVGIGQISSEVPQNLSASRPQDRQFILSSKKLLLSDSGFYLCAWALAKNIQYFGAGTRLSVL.

This clone was observed a few times. The chain combines TRBV29-1 with TRBJ1-1; TRBD1 matches at 9 bases. This CDR3 region has 13 residues. V dropped 6 bases and J dropped 9; count of bases not matched to a gene: 11. Germline V gene data show CDR1 as SQVTM and CDR2 as ANQGSEA. As DNA, the CDR3 is TGCAGCGTCCCGACAGGGGGTGAATTGCAAGCTTTCTTT. This codes for CSVPTGGELQAFF. The entire variable domain, with the rest obtained from reference TRBV29-1 and TRBJ1-1, is as follows: SAVISQKPSRDICQRGTSLTIQCQVDSQVTMMFWYRQQPGQSLTLIATANQGSEATYESGFVIDKFPISRPNLTFSTLTVSNMSPEDSSIYLCSVPTGGELQAFFGQGTRLTVV.

The chain recombines TRBV29-1 with TRBJ2-3; D may match TRBD1 or TRBD2 (5 bases each). CDR3 length equals 13 residues. In germline, CDR1 is SQVTM, CDR2 ANQGSEA. Deletions cut 7 bases from V and 0 bases from J, with 11 bases between. The CDR3 region is CSARGLSTDTQYF. The CDR3 DNA reads TGCAGCGCGAGGGGTCTGAGCACAGATACGCAGTATTTT.

The chain couples TRBV27 to TRBJ1-1, with 9 bases aligning to TRBD1. Germline CDR1 MNHEY, CDR2 SMNVEV (reference sequence). J gave up 1 base and V 6 bases, and 9 bases lay outside the gene matches. The CDR3 extends over 16 amino acids. CDR3 protein: CASRLGTGTQNTEAFF. In DNA form, the CDR3 reads TGTGCCAGCAGGCTAGGGACAGGGACCCAGAACACTGAAGCTTTCTTT.

This clone was observed a handful of times. V and J are TRBV29-1 and TRBJ2-3, with TRBD1 matching 8 bases. CDR3 length equals 13 residues. The V gene end was trimmed by 7 bases and the J gene end by 0 bases; junction bases not matched to a gene: 3. Germline CDR1 reads SQVTM; CDR2 reads ANQGSEA. CDR3 protein: CSGTGTSTDTQYF. In DNA form, the CDR3 reads TGCAGCGGGACAGGGACTAGCACAGATACGCAGTATTTT.

V and J are TRBV30 and TRBJ2-3; TRBD1 might be the D (6 bases). The germline V and J ends were trimmed by 4 bases and 0 bases, with 17 bases remaining between them. The CDR3 is made up of 16 amino acids. Germline V gene sequence: CDR1 GTSNPN, CDR2 SVGIG (reference sequence). CDR3 protein: CAWTVGDTDSTDTQYF. CDR3 nucleotides: TGTGCCTGGACAGTAGGGGACACAGATAGCACAGATACGCAGTATTTT.

This clone was counted between two and nine times. This chain joins TRBV29-1 and TRBJ1-2; possible D gene TRBD1, 6 bases. From germline, CDR1 is SQVTM and CDR2 ANQGSEA. The V gene lost 2 bases and the J gene lost 4 bases, with 20 bases spanning the gap. CDR3 length: 16 residues. This CDR3 reads CSVEYQQGKGTYGYTF. The DNA for the CDR3 is TGCAGCGTTGAATATCAACAGGGCAAGGGGACCTATGGCTACACCTTC.

V and J are TRBV27 and TRBJ2-7; 9 bases match TRBD1. The J segment lost 6 bases and the V segment lost 8 bases, leaving 23 bases of the junction unmatched. This CDR3 has 18 residues. Germline CDR1 and CDR2: MNHEY and SMNVEV (reference sequence). CDR3 DNA sequence: TGTGCCAGCCAGCATAACTGGGGACAGGGTGTCCCATCGGGCGAGCAGTACTTC. It translates to CASQHNWGQGVPSGEQYF.

With respect to this clone: The same CDR3 can be traced to other DNA sequences in this sample. The rearrangement uses TRBV7-2 and TRBJ2-3, with D perhaps TRBD1 (5 bases). This CDR3 is 15 amino acids long. Trimming left V 0 bases short and J 3 bases short, with 10 bases between. The germline gives CDR1 SGHTA, CDR2 FQGNSA. For the CDR3, the DNA is TGTGCCAGCAGCTTAGCGGGGCAGGGAACAGATACGCAGTATTTT. Its translation: CASSLAGQGTDTQYF.

The chain employs TRBV30 and TRBJ2-5, with D perhaps TRBD1 (6 bases). V lost 3 bases to trimming and J lost 5 bases, with 10 bases between them. CDR3 length: 12 residues. Germline V gene data show CDR1 as GTSNPN and CDR2 as SVGIG (reference sequence). The CDR3 loop reads CAWRPGEETQYF. The CDR3 region has the DNA TGTGCCTGGAGGCCAGGGGAGGAGACCCAGTACTTC.

This clone occurred a few times. V gene TRBV28 combines with J gene TRBJ2-3, with D perhaps TRBD2 (6 bases). Germline V gene lookup returns CDR1 MDHEN and CDR2 SYDVKM. The CDR3 is 10 amino acids. Trimming shortened V by 6 bases and J by 10 bases, and 8 bases separated the two germline ends. The CDR3: CASRGLAQYF. CDR3 sequence (DNA): TGTGCCAGCAGGGGACTTGCGCAGTATTTT.

The rearrangement uses TRBV5-1 and TRBJ2-5; 7 nucleotides agree with TRBD1. The trim removed 4 bases at V and 1 base at J, leaving 7 bases unmatched. This CDR3 has 15 amino acids. The germline V gene encodes CDR1 SGHRS and CDR2 YFSETQ. The chain's CDR3 is CASSPPGTAQETQYF. The CDR3 bases are TGCGCCAGCAGCCCCCCCGGGACAGCCCAAGAGACCCAGTACTTC.